This T cell receptor (beta chain) was captured in a study of T cells in Graves' hyperthyroidism and ophthalmopathy (dated by TCRdb to the late 2010s). Turning to the overall study: Peripheral blood samples were taken at the time of initial diagnosis, prior to any treatment. In over five Graves' hyperthyroidism patients, the study also compared T-cell repertoires from thyroid tissue with T-cell repertoires from blood. Whether ophthalmopathy could be predicted prospectively was tested in an independent validation cohort made up of under 20 hyperthyroidism patients plus 17 patients who later progressed to ophthalmopathy. The paper reports TCR Vbeta CDR3 sequencing of more than 120 peripheral blood samples: fewer than 50 ophthalmopathy, about 75 hyperthyroidism and approximately 17 progressor patients. Following sampling, methimazole starting at 30 mg daily was given to hyperthyroidism patients, and high-dose intravenous methylprednisolone was given to ophthalmopathy patients. The 100 discovery patients were randomly split 7:3 into training and test sets. To identify TCR V-J signatures that set the groups apart, the researchers used a discovery cohort of 100 patients, made up of 43 with Graves' ophthalmopathy and some 56 with stable Graves' hyperthyroidism. General study outcomes and caveats: Most expanded thyroid clonotypes (frequency above 0.001) were also found in blood, which suggests that blood repertoires may mirror thyroid immune responses. In cross-validation, a model built on a 13 V-J signature told ophthalmopathy apart from stable hyperthyroidism with just under 90% sensitivity and 81% to 82% specificity, and in testing the same model reached 80%/75%. In validation, the model predicted progression to ophthalmopathy a median of 6.5 months before onset, with around 70% sensitivity and 72.22% specificity. Sample size was not statistically predetermined, and blinding of investigators to group allocation was not performed.

After removal of 0 bases from V and 0 bases from J, the junction retains 3 bases not matched to a gene. CDR1 and CDR2 are drawn from the germline V gene (reference sequence): MNHNY, SVGAGI. The CDR3, from cysteine to phenylalanine, totals 16 residues. Of the read, only the CDR3 DNA is kept; its 48 bases are in frame from base 1. In the ophthalmopathy patients, disease was moderately to severely active, with a Clinical Activity Score of 3 or more, a NOSPECS grade of 4 or more, and a duration of less than 3 months. Exclusion was applied to patients with uncontrolled infections, other autoimmune diseases, pregnancy or lactation. Diagnoses were based on clinical symptoms, serum thyroxine and TRAb, thyroid ultrasound and orbital computed tomography. PBMCs were separated from 10 ml of fresh peripheral blood using Ficoll-Paque density gradient centrifugation. Trizol reagent was used to extract total RNA, and RNA quality was then checked on an Agilent 2100 Bioanalyzer.

At least ten counts were recorded for this clonotype. What antigen it recognizes has not been identified. No base-level quality is on record; no much larger clone is a single base apart. Amplification of TCR beta CDR3 regions was carried out from RNA transcripts. For the first round of RT-PCR on the TCR CDR3, the HTBI primer set was used together with the Qiagen OneStep RT-PCR kit. Libraries were constructed in a second round of multiplex PCR, after which size selection and purification were carried out. Sequencing of the libraries was done on an Illumina HiSeq2000 using paired-end 100 bp reads. Processing in the source paper ran as follows. SOAPnuke was used to process the raw data, removing reads that contained adapters or uncalled bases, had a mean Phred below 15, or lacked an exact match to the constant primer or identifier. COPE v1.2.5 was used to merge high-quality paired reads, and clonotypes were defined as unique nucleotide sequences. Clonotypes were aligned to IMGT TRBV, TRBD and TRBJ reference segments using MiTCR v1.1. The analysis was restricted to V-J combinations with a frequency above 0.0001, which together covered just over 99% of the repertoires. A TCS score was defined as the ratio of F50 (clonal expansion) to E x V (chaos), with BLOSUM62-based TCRdist applied between CDR3 peptides within each V-J. Welch's t-statistics and random forest reduced fewer than 550 V-J features to roughly 13, which were used in a naive Bayes classifier (R e1071). The public reads were reanalyzed by TCRdb: fastp trimming at Q25, MiXCR alignment, in-frame beta chains only. CDR3 protein duplicates are merged, each entry listing the most common genes and DNA. What appears here as the V and J calls and clone size reflects TCRdb's work, not the paper's. Here the sample has about 590,000 distinct CDR3 sequences; 13% to 15% occur a single time. The ten largest clones take up 7% to 9% of the sample.

Recombination linked TRBV6-6 to TRBJ2-5; TRBD1 aligns with 8 central bases. The TCR originated in a young woman with Graves' ophthalmopathy. Sequences were obtained from blood. The CDR3 region has the sequence CASSYSYRGNQETQYF. The sequenced DNA is TGTGCCAGCAGTTACTCTTACAGGGGGAACCAAGAGACCCAGTACTTC.